The present entry profiles one TCR beta chain with its context. These data are taken from a study of T cells in Graves' hyperthyroidism and ophthalmopathy. Amplification yielded TCR beta CDR3 regions, with RNA transcripts as the source. First-round RT-PCR of the TCR CDR3 relied on the HTBI primer set. MiXCR, applied by TCRdb to the multiplex PCR reads, yields one record per CDR3 protein. The repertoire consists of about 500,000 distinct CDR3 sequences, with roughly 15% occurring once and the leading ten covering 29%. CDR1 is SGHVS, CDR2 FNYEAQ, per germline. Trimming took 2 bases from V and 5 from J, leaving 10 bases between them. The CDR3 has 13 residues.

Sequenced material: blood. The sequence derives from a woman younger than 45 with Graves' ophthalmopathy. The chain combines TRBV7-6 with TRBJ2-7; tentatively, D is TRBD2 (6 bases). CDR3 loop: CASSLQTGDEQYF. The CDR3 bases are TGTGCCAGCAGCTTACAGACGGGAGACGAGCAGTACTTC.